This T cell receptor (beta chain) was sequenced during a study of beta chain features in type 1 diabetes. Broader study findings: For Type 1 diabetes patients, all four CD4+ subsets carried TCRB CDR3s that were moderately but significantly shorter.

One heparinised draw, averaging around 120 mL, was taken per donor. Germline V gene sequence: CDR1 LGHNA, CDR2 YNFKEQ. The CDR3 is 15 residues long. The V end lost 3 bases, the J end lost 8 bases, and 16 bases lay between the germline ends. Of note for this clone: Its antigen is unknown.

The investigators reverse transcribed all of the isolated RNA, so they sequenced expressed TCRB transcripts. Profiled with immunoSEQ multiplex PCR; TCRdb holds only in-frame clones, not every one. The repertoire consists of approximately 260,000 clones, with around 21% occurring once and the leading ten covering around 0.03%. The origin of this receptor is a woman between 40 and 55 years old with type 1 diabetes. This chain connects TRBV4-2 to TRBJ1-4; a weak D match, TRBD1 (6 bases). Sequenced material: naive CD4+ T cells from blood. CDR3 nucleotide sequence: TGTGCCAGCAGCCAGAGCAGGGGCAAGGAAGAAAAACTGTTTTTT. Amino acid sequence: CASSQSRGKEEKLFF.